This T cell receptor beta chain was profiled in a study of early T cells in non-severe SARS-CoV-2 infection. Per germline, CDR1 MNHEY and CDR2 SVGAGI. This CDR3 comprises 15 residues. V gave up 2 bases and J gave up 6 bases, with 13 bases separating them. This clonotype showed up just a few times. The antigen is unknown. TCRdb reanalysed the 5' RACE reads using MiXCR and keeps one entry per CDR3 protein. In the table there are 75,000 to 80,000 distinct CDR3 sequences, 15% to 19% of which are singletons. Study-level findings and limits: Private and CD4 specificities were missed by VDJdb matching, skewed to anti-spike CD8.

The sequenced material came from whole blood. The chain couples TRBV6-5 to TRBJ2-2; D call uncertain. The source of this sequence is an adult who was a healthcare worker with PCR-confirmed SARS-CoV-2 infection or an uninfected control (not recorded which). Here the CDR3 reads CASSYGSLVSGELFF. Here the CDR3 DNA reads TGTGCCAGCAGTTACGGAAGTTTGGTGTCCGGGGAGCTGTTTTTT.